The clone carrying this T cell receptor beta chain appeared many times. This specimen comes from a study of T-cell reconstitution after alpha-beta-depleted transplantation in children. Deletions cut 2 bases from V and 3 bases from J, with 12 bases between. Germline V CDR1 and CDR2: SGHRS, YFSETQ. The CDR3 spans 15 residues. The TCRbeta library was prepared with unique molecular identifiers. TCRdb passed the PCR reads through MiXCR, listing each CDR3 protein once. This repertoire shows 150,000 to 200,000 distinct CDR3 sequences, about 15% found once; its top ten account for roughly an eighth. The specimen comprised PBMCs from the stem cell graft donor, sampled from the stem cell graft. This clonotype was obtained from a human donor who donated a stem cell graft to a child with acute lymphoblastic leukemia. The chain recombines TRBV5-1 with TRBJ2-1, with TRBD2 as a possible D gene (6 bases). CDR3 amino acids: CASSFTGAFYNEQFF. Written as DNA, the CDR3 is TGCGCCAGCAGCTTCACGGGAGCCTTCTACAATGAGCAGTTCTTC. Based on the CDR3 plus reference TRBV5-1 and TRBJ2-1, the full variable domain is KAGVTQTPRYLIKTRGQQVTLSCSPISGHRSVSWYQQTPGQGLQFLFEYFSETQRNKGNFPGRFSGRQFSNSRSEMNVSTLELGDSALYLCASSFTGAFYNEQFFGPGTRLTVL.